Listed here are 10 T cell receptor beta chains from one sample, sequenced in a study of graft-versus-host responses after intestinal transplantation. Their target antigens are unknown. Method: immunoSEQ multiplex PCR; TCRdb's copy keeps in-frame clones and lacks some. The table records over 100,000 clones, roughly 87% of them present only once. The sequencing here drew on unstimulated CD4+ T cells sorted from spleen or lymph node cells, taken before intestinal transplant. The receptors stem from a human donor who received an intestinal transplant.

V usage is TRBV11-3 and J usage is TRBJ2-1, with 8 bases identical to TRBD2. CDR3 size: 14 residues. V lost 5 bases and J lost 4; bases outside the gene matches: 4. Germline-derived CDR1 and CDR2 are SGHNT and YENEEA. CDR3 protein: CASSPTSGYNEQFF. CDR3 DNA: TGTGCCAGCAGCCCAACTAGCGGATACAATGAGCAGTTCTTC.

This rearrangement joins TRBV4-1 to TRBJ2-2, with D perhaps matching TRBD1 or TRBD2 (5 bases each). There are 17 residues in the CDR3. Germline CDR1 and CDR2: MGHRA and YSYEKL. V dropped 1 base and J dropped 0 bases, with 12 bases sitting between them. CDR3 DNA sequence: TGCGCCAGCAGCCAAGGAGCCCTGGGGGCGAACACCGGGGAGCTGTTTTTT. This encodes CASSQGALGANTGELFF.

The J gene is TRBJ1-4, the V gene TRBV2; D uncertain. V shed 7 bases and J shed 4 bases, with 13 bases lying between them. In germline, CDR1 is SNHLY, CDR2 FYNNEI. CDR3 length: 14 residues. CDR3 sequence: CASNSQRSNEKLFF. For the CDR3, the DNA is TGTGCCAGCAATTCCCAGAGAAGTAATGAAAAACTGTTTTTT.

J is TRBJ1-2 and V is TRBV6-5; possibly TRBD1 for D (5 bases). Germline-derived CDR1 and CDR2 are MNHEY and SVGAGI. V was clipped by 10 bases and J by 8 bases, with 17 bases between them. The length of the CDR3 is 12 residues. CDR3 sequence: CAIARPGDGYTF. CDR3 DNA sequence: TGTGCCATCGCCCGCCCGGGGGACGGCTACACCTTC.

This chain uses TRBV23-1 with TRBJ2-1; D gene uncertain. Being an ORF, TRBV23-1 has a function that is uncertain. The CDR3 has 13 residues. V lost 1 base and J 7 bases, leaving 8 bases between the germline ends. CDR3 loop: CASSQWWENEQFF. CDR3 sequence (DNA): TGCGCCAGCAGTCAATGGTGGGAAAATGAGCAGTTCTTC.

This clone has just a few counts. This sequence joins TRBV6-5 and TRBJ2-3; D might be TRBD1 or TRBD2, each matching 5 bases. The CDR3 covers 15 residues. V was cut by 0 bases and J by 0 bases, with 7 bases left in between. Germline-derived CDR1 and CDR2 are MNHEY and SVGAGI. The CDR3 here is CASSYSRDSTDTQYF. DNA for the CDR3: TGTGCCAGCAGTTACTCCCGGGACAGCACAGATACGCAGTATTTT.

The V gene is TRBV7-9, the J gene TRBJ1-3; possible D gene TRBD1, 5 bases. Germline values: CDR1 SEHNR, CDR2 FQNEAQ (reference sequence). V shed 2 bases and J shed 0 bases, with 14 bases lying between them. The CDR3 is 17 residues long. The CDR3 sequence: CASSLNVGRLSGNTIYF. In DNA, the CDR3 is TGTGCCAGCAGCTTAAACGTGGGACGGCTCTCTGGAAACACCATATATTTT.

The chain is built from TRBV27 and TRBJ2-7; D possibly corresponds to TRBD2 (6 bases). This CDR3 comprises 14 residues. Trimming took 6 bases from V and 2 from J, leaving 14 bases between them. The germline V gene encodes CDR1 MNHEY and CDR2 SMNVEV (reference sequence). The CDR3 loop is CASRSAGIAYEQYF. DNA for the CDR3: TGTGCCAGCAGAAGCGCGGGAATCGCCTACGAGCAGTACTTC.

V and J are TRBV6-1 and TRBJ1-6; D gene uncertain. With 10 bases removed from V and 8 bases from J, the gap between germline ends came to 9 bases. This CDR3 spans 11 amino acids. Looked up from germline, CDR1 is MNHNS and CDR2 is SASEGT. The CDR3 nucleotides are TGTGCCACCTCGCGGGATTCACCCCTCCACTTT. Its protein product is CATSRDSPLHF.

The V gene is TRBV2, the J gene TRBJ2-3; TRBD2 might be the D (5 bases). This CDR3 spans 14 amino acids. Germline CDR1 and CDR2: SNHLY and FYNNEI. V lost 3 bases and J 1 base, leaving 8 bases between the germline ends. The CDR3 spells CASSDYGGTDTQYF. In DNA, the CDR3 is TGTGCCAGCAGTGACTACGGGGGCACAGATACGCAGTATTTT.